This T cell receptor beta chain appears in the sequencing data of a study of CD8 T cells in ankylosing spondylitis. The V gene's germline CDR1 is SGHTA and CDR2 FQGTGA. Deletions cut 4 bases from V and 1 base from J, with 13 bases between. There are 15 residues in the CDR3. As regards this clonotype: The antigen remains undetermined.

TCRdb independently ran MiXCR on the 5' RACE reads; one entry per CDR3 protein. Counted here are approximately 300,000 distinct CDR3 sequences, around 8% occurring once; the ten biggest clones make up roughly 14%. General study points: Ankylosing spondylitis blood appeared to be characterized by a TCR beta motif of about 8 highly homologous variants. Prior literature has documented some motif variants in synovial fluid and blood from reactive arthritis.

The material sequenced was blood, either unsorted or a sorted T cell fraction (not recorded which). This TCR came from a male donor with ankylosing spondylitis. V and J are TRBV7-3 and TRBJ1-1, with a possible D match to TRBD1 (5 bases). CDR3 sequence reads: CASSSTPGPNTEAFF. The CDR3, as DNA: TGTGCCAGCAGCTCAACACCGGGACCGAACACTGAAGCTTTCTTT. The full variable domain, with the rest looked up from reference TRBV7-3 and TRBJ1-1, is GAGVSQTPSNKVTEKGKYVELRCDPISGHTALYWYRQSLGQGPEFLIYFQGTGAADDSGLPNDRFFAVRPEGSVSTLKIQRTERGDSAVYLCASSSTPGPNTEAFFGQGTRLTVV.